The T cell receptor beta chain under discussion was sequenced for a study of blood T cell repertoires in COVID-19. Authors' processing steps: Using reference gene primer amplification, nucleated cell counts were estimated. Produced via immunoSEQ multiplex PCR; TCRdb's table is partial and in-frame only. That table gives V, J and clone size, and the DNA gave D and trimming. The repertoire holds some 290,000 clones, with 89% as singletons. The CDR3 consists of 14 residues. In germline, CDR1 is SGHTA, CDR2 FQGNSA. Trimming cost V 6 bases and J 4 bases; bases outside gene matches: 7. This chain joins TRBV7-2 and TRBJ2-7; 9 nucleotides align to TRBD1. Sequencing was performed on peripheral blood. This sequence was found in a woman in her 30s with COVID-19, enrolled during active disease. The CDR3 nucleotides are TGTGCCAGCAGGGATGACAGGGGGAAGTACGAGCAGTACTTC. Translating it yields CASRDDRGKYEQYF.